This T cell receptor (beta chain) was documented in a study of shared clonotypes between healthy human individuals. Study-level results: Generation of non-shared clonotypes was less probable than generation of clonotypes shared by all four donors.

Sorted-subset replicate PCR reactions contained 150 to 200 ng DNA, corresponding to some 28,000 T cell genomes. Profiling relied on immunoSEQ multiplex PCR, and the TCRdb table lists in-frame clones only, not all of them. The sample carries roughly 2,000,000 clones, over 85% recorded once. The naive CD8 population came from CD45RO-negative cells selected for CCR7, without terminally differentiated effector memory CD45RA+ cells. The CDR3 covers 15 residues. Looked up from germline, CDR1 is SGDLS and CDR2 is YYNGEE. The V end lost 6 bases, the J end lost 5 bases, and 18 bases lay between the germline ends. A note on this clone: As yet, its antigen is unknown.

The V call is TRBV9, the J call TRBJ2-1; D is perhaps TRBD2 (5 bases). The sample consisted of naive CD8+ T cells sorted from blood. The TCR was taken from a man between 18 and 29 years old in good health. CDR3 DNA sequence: TGTGCCAGCACCCTAGGAGACCGGGGAAACAATGAGCAGTTCTTC. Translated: CASTLGDRGNNEQFF. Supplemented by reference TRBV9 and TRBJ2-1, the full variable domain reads DSGVTQTPKHLITATGQRVTLRCSPRSGDLSVYWYQQSLDQGLQFLIQYYNGEERAKGNILERFSAQQFPDLHSELNLSSLELGDSALYFCASTLGDRGNNEQFFGPGTRLTVL.